This TCR beta chain was sequenced during a study of blood T cell repertoires in COVID-19. Background on the study: Sites across the United States, Italy and Spain contributed samples from acute and convalescent COVID-19. PBMCs, B-cell-depleted T cells, or T cells were the source of the cDNA or gDNA that made up the material.

Clones were read by immunoSEQ multiplex PCR, and TCRdb kept only the in-frame ones, dropping some. The table shows about 250,000 clones, with around 84% occurring only once. This clone was picked up one time. Which cohort a participant joined came from the clinical history participants gave. Before being deemed recovered, Cohort 3 donors had two negative PCRs, clearance, or symptom resolution. Germline V gene sequence: CDR1 SGHTA, CDR2 FQGNSA. The V end lost 1 base, the J end lost 2 bases, and 8 bases lay between the germline ends. The length of the CDR3 is 14 residues. The chain couples TRBV7-2 to TRBJ1-2; weak D call: TRBD1 (5 bases). The sequence was obtained from a man in his forties or fifties who had recovered from COVID-19. Sequencing used PBMCs or T cells enriched from blood (not recorded which). The CDR3 protein is CASSLDSGNYGYTF. CDR3 bases: TGTGCCAGCAGCTTAGACTCAGGGAACTATGGCTACACCTTC.